What follows are 20 T cell receptor beta chains derived from one specimen sequenced in a study of blood T cell repertoires in COVID-19. Clones were sequenced by immunoSEQ multiplex PCR, and TCRdb holds only the in-frame ones, with some missing. The sample shows about 75,000 clones, roughly 70% of them seen only once. Sequenced sample: peripheral blood. The receptors come from a human donor with acute or convalescent COVID-19. The donor label of this sample is uncertain.

The chain carries TRBV5-1 and TRBJ1-2; 7 bases are a match to TRBD1. Germline V gene data show CDR1 as SGHRS and CDR2 as YFSETQ. V was pared by 2 bases and J by 5 bases, with 12 bases of the junction left unmatched. The CDR3 extends over 16 amino acids. The CDR3 here is CASSLGIGSGGYGYTF. In DNA, the CDR3 is TGCGCCAGCAGCTTAGGGATCGGTTCAGGGGGGTATGGCTACACCTTC.

This chain connects TRBV18 to TRBJ1-1; a possible D gene is TRBD1 (6 bases). The CDR3 contains 17 residues. V was shortened by 3 bases and J by 4 bases, with 21 bases between the two germline ends. Germline CDR1 and CDR2: KGHSH and LQKENI. The CDR3: CASSPWESGEGGTEAFF. CDR3 in DNA: TGTGCCAGCTCACCCTGGGAGTCTGGGGAAGGGGGCACTGAAGCTTTCTTT.

The rearrangement uses TRBV6-1 and TRBJ2-2; 7 bases line up with TRBD1. V dropped 3 bases and J dropped 7; count of bases not matched to a gene: 11. The V gene's germline CDR1 is MNHNS and CDR2 SASEGT. CDR3 length equals 16 residues. In DNA, the CDR3 is TGTGCCAGCAGTGATGAGGCGGCAGGGGGAAGCGGGGAGCTGTTTTTT. It is translated as CASSDEAAGGSGELFF.

The V and J genes are TRBV4-3 and TRBJ2-7; D is undetermined. From germline, CDR1 is LGHNA and CDR2 YSLEER. The CDR3 totals 16 residues. V dropped 0 bases and J dropped 6 bases, with 18 bases sitting between them. CDR3 bases: TGCGCCAGCAGCCAAGACCTCCAGAGGCGGCTTTCCGAGCAGTACTTC. This codes for CASSQDLQRRLSEQYF.

This chain joins TRBV7-2 and TRBJ2-3; D possibly corresponds to TRBD2 (6 bases). Germline V gene sequence: CDR1 SGHTA, CDR2 FQGNSA. CDR3 length: 16 amino acids. The germline V and J ends were trimmed by 4 bases and 3 bases, with 17 bases remaining between them. In nucleotides, the CDR3 is TGTGCCAGCAGCTCGGCACTCGGCCGGGGGACAGATACGCAGTATTTT. Translated, it gives CASSSALGRGTDTQYF.

The chain links TRBV20-1 to TRBJ1-2; no clear D gene. The CDR3 is made up of 11 amino acids. The V gene lost 0 bases and the J gene lost 12 bases, with 11 bases spanning the gap. Germline V gene sequence: CDR1 DFQATT, CDR2 SNEGSKA (reference sequence). The CDR3 DNA sequence: TGCAGTGCTAGAGATACAGAAGGTGACACCTTC. Translating gives CSARDTEGDTF.

The V gene is TRBV7-9, the J gene TRBJ2-2, with D unclear. The CDR3 covers 14 residues. Per the germline V gene, CDR1 is SEHNR and CDR2 is FQNEAQ (reference sequence). The V end lost 1 base, the J end lost 6 bases, and 9 bases lay between the germline ends. The chain's CDR3 is CASSLGPQAGELFF. The DNA for the CDR3 is TGTGCCAGCAGCTTAGGACCGCAGGCCGGGGAGCTGTTTTTT.

This clone was observed a few times. V is TRBV6-5 and J is TRBJ1-6, with 7 bases fitting TRBD1. CDR3 length: 15 residues. V lost 6 bases to trimming and J lost 6 bases; unmatched junction nucleotides: 8. CDR1 is MNHEY, CDR2 SVGAGI, per germline. The CDR3 bases are TGTGCCAGCAGCTATCAAGGGACAGCTAATTCACCCCTCCACTTT. Its protein product is CASSYQGTANSPLHF.

This chain links TRBV9 with TRBJ1-3, with 7 bases lining up with TRBD1. Germline V gene lookup returns CDR1 SGDLS and CDR2 YYNGEE. The length of the CDR3 is 15 residues. V shed 3 bases, J shed 3 bases, and the junction held 6 bases outside the gene matches. The CDR3 here is CASSGYRDSGNTIYF. CDR3 coding DNA: TGTGCCAGCAGCGGATACCGGGACAGTGGAAACACCATATATTTT.

V is TRBV3-1 (or the pseudogene TRBV3-2) and J is TRBJ2-3; D remains ambiguous. The germline V and J ends were trimmed by 4 bases and 0 bases, with 14 bases remaining between them. The CDR3 totals 16 residues. CDR1 is LGHDT, CDR2 YNNKEL, per germline (reference sequence). CDR3 DNA: TGTGCCAGCAGCCCCAGAGGTCTGACTAGCACAGATACGCAGTATTTT. As protein: CASSPRGLTSTDTQYF.

The chain uses TRBV19 and TRBJ1-5; D is possibly TRBD1 (5 bases). CDR1 and CDR2 from the germline V gene are LNHDA and SQIVND (reference sequence). CDR3 length: 16 residues. Trimming shortened V by 6 bases and J by 3 bases, and 18 bases separated the two germline ends. The CDR3 region is CASSPPPTANNQPQHF. CDR3 coding DNA: TGTGCCAGTAGCCCTCCCCCGACAGCTAACAATCAGCCCCAGCATTTT.

The chain links TRBV5-1 to TRBJ2-2; 8 bases are a match to TRBD1. This CDR3 is 17 amino acids long. The V segment lost 2 bases and the J segment 0 bases; nucleotides outside the gene matches: 6. Germline lookup yields CDR1 SGHRS and CDR2 YFSETQ. CDR3 amino acids: CASSFTPGQANTGELFF. CDR3 coding DNA: TGCGCCAGCAGCTTTACGCCGGGACAGGCGAACACCGGGGAGCTGTTTTTT. The whole variable domain, filled in from reference TRBV5-1 and TRBJ2-2, reads KAGVTQTPRYLIKTRGQQVTLSCSPISGHRSVSWYQQTPGQGLQFLFEYFSETQRNKGNFPGRFSGRQFSNSRSEMNVSTLELGDSALYLCASSFTPGQANTGELFFGEGSRLTVL.

This clone is a singleton in its sample. The chain uses TRBV21-1 and TRBJ1-6; TRBD1, the D gene given by the table, was not confirmed from the DNA. TRBV21-1 is classified as a pseudogene. This CDR3 is 16 amino acids long. CDR3 nucleotide sequence: TGTGCCAGCAGCAACGTTTGGGACAGGGGGTATTCACCCCTCCACTTT. This codes for CASSNVWDRGYSPLHF.

The V and J genes are TRBV4-2 and TRBJ2-7; tentative D call: TRBD2 (5 bases). With 1 base removed from V and 2 bases from J, the gap between germline ends came to 9 bases. CDR3 length: 14 amino acids. The germline V gene encodes CDR1 LGHNA and CDR2 YNFKEQ. Here the CDR3 reads CASSQGGRAYEQYF. In DNA form, the CDR3 reads TGTGCCAGCAGCCAAGGAGGGCGCGCCTACGAGCAGTACTTC.

This clone appeared a single time. CDR3 region: CSVERTSKSYNEQFF. In DNA, the CDR3 is TGCAGCGTTGAACGGACTAGTAAGTCCTACAATGAGCAGTTCTTC. The chain combines TRBV29-1 with TRBJ2-1; 7 nucleotides agree with TRBD2. Germline-derived CDR1 and CDR2 are SQVTM and ANQGSEA. V shed 2 bases and J 1 base; nucleotides not matched to a gene: 5. The CDR3 has 15 amino acids.

V and J are TRBV28 and TRBJ2-7; 13 bases agree with TRBD2. Per germline, CDR1 MDHEN and CDR2 SYDVKM. V was pared by 5 bases and J by 2 bases, with 6 bases of the junction left unmatched. The CDR3 consists of 16 residues. The CDR3 reads CASSRLLAGGPYEQYF. In nucleotides, the CDR3 is TGTGCCAGCAGTCGATTACTAGCGGGAGGGCCCTACGAGCAGTACTTC.

This CDR3 reads CASSLDSGSSIRELFF. CDR3 coding DNA: TGCGCCAGCAGCTTGGATAGCGGGAGTAGTATCAGGGAGCTGTTTTTT. The genes are TRBV5-1 and TRBJ2-2, with 9 bases lining up with TRBD2. Germline V gene sequence: CDR1 SGHRS, CDR2 YFSETQ. The junction had 9 bases not matched to a gene; V was cut back by 0 bases and J by 9 bases. This CDR3 comprises 16 residues.

This clone counts as large (0.1 to 1%). The chain uses TRBV28 and TRBJ1-3; tentative D call: TRBD1 (5 bases). The CDR3 totals 14 residues. With 4 bases removed from V and 7 bases from J, the gap between germline ends came to 14 bases. Germline V gene lookup returns CDR1 MDHEN and CDR2 SYDVKM. The CDR3 bases are TGTGCCAGCAGTTCTAGGGGCGCCAGGAACACCATATATTTT. This sequence encodes CASSSRGARNTIYF.

The chain has TRBV5-4 and TRBJ1-6; D gene unclear. The CDR3 contains 14 residues. CDR1 and CDR2 (germline): SGHNT, YYREEE (reference sequence). V lost 4 bases, J lost 9 bases, and 14 bases lay in between. Written as DNA, the CDR3 is TGTGCCAGCAGCACCGGTCCCGATGGTTCACCCCTCCACTTT. Protein product: CASSTGPDGSPLHF. Together with reference TRBV5-4 and TRBJ1-6, the CDR3 gives the full variable domain: ETGVTQSPTHLIKTRGQQVTLRCSSQSGHNTVSWYQQALGQGPQFIFQYYREEENGRGNFPPRFSGLQFPNYSSELNVNALELDDSALYLCASSTGPDGSPLHFGNGTRLTVT.

The rearrangement links TRBV27 to TRBJ1-5, with 10 bases that match TRBD1. Germline CDR1 MNHEY, CDR2 SMNVEV (reference sequence). J lost 1 base, V lost 5 bases, and 2 bases had no gene match. The CDR3 length is 15 residues. The CDR3 region is CASSPGQGSNQPQHF. DNA of the CDR3: TGTGCCAGCAGTCCGGGACAGGGGAGCAATCAGCCCCAGCATTTT.